Below are 9 T cell receptor beta chains sequenced from a single sample in a study of beta chain features in type 1 diabetes. Notes on the study in general: When Type 1 diabetes patients were examined, their TCRB CDR3s proved moderately but significantly shorter in all four CD4+ subsets.

Isolated RNA was reverse transcribed in full, so expressed TCRB transcripts were sequenced. The table came from immunoSEQ multiplex PCR; TCRdb's copy has only in-frame clones and leaves some out. The data contain approximately 730,000 clones, around 15% of them singletons. No antigen has been assigned to these receptors. The sequenced material came from naive CD4+ T cells from blood. The receptors derive from a man aged 18-30 years with type 1 diabetes.

The table lists this clone with a few counts. Other nucleotide sequences in the sample specify the same CDR3. V is TRBV2 and J is TRBJ2-7, with D unresolved. CDR3 length: 12 residues. Germline V gives CDR1 SNHLY, CDR2 FYNNEI. Trimming cost V 1 base and J 3 bases, with 4 bases left between them. CDR3 loop: CASSEEVYEQYF. The DNA of the CDR3 is TGTGCCAGCAGTGAAGAAGTCTACGAGCAGTACTTC.

The rearrangement uses TRBV29-1 and TRBJ1-1; the D is unclear. This CDR3 has 13 residues. CDR1 and CDR2 (germline): SQVTM, ANQGSEA. The ends were cut back, 0 bases at V and 10 bases at J, with 15 bases in the middle. The CDR3 DNA sequence: TGCAGCGTTGAAGACCCATCCGGACTGTCAGCTTTCTTT. Protein: CSVEDPSGLSAFF.

This clone was counted between two and nine times. The rearrangement uses TRBV29-1 and TRBJ1-4; TRBD1 aligns across 9 bases. This CDR3 region has 13 residues. After removal of 4 bases from V and 8 bases from J, the junction contained 5 bases not matched to a gene. Germline V gene data show CDR1 as SQVTM and CDR2 as ANQGSEA. The CDR3 protein is CSVASTGGEKLFF. DNA for the CDR3: TGCAGCGTTGCCTCAACAGGGGGCGAAAAACTGTTTTTT.

The V gene is TRBV7-9, the J gene TRBJ2-3; D is perhaps TRBD2 (5 bases). Germline V gives CDR1 SEHNR, CDR2 FQNEAQ (reference sequence). V was clipped by 1 base and J by 0 bases, with 8 bases between them. This CDR3 contains 15 residues. CDR3 loop: CASSLDSGSTDTQYF. In DNA, the CDR3 is TGTGCCAGCAGCTTAGATTCGGGGAGCACAGATACGCAGTATTTT.

The chain uses TRBV2 and TRBJ1-6; perhaps TRBD1 as D (5 bases). CDR3 length: 12 residues. The V gene lost 8 bases and the J gene lost 13 bases, with 15 bases spanning the gap. Germline assignment: CDR1 SNHLY and CDR2 FYNNEI. CDR3 region: CASGDSGSPLHF. The CDR3 nucleotides read TGTGCCAGCGGGGACTCTGGGTCCCCCCTCCACTTT.

The chain links TRBV27 to TRBJ2-7; D possibly corresponds to TRBD1 (6 bases). The CDR3 covers 16 residues. Between the trimmed V and J ends, which lost 2 bases and 3 bases, there was a span of 17 bases. Germline lookup yields CDR1 MNHEY and CDR2 SMNVEV (reference sequence). CDR3 sequence reads: CASSLKGVGTRYEQYF. The CDR3 nucleotides are TGTGCCAGCAGTTTAAAGGGGGTCGGCACTCGCTACGAGCAGTACTTC.

The chain carries TRBV4-1 and TRBJ1-5, with 8 bases matching TRBD1. The V segment lost 2 bases and the J segment 4 bases; nucleotides outside the gene matches: 4. Germline V gene lookup returns CDR1 MGHRA and CDR2 YSYEKL. The CDR3 is 15 residues long. This CDR3 is CASSQPGQENQPQHF. Here the CDR3 DNA reads TGCGCCAGCAGCCAACCGGGACAGGAGAATCAGCCCCAGCATTTT.

In its sample, this clone was seen a few times. The rearrangement joins TRBV15 to TRBJ2-7, with D tentatively TRBD2 (6 bases). The germline V gene encodes CDR1 LNHNV and CDR2 YYDKDF (reference sequence). This CDR3 region has 17 residues. The V end was cut by 2 bases, the J end by 5 bases, with 22 bases between. The CDR3 is CATSRPFFRGNIDEQYF. In DNA form, the CDR3 reads TGTGCCACCAGCAGACCGTTTTTTCGGGGGAATATCGACGAGCAGTACTTC.

The gene calls are TRBV6-1 and TRBJ1-2; D gene ambiguous. The germline V gene has CDR1 MNHNS and CDR2 SASEGT. This CDR3 comprises 15 residues. Deletions cut 1 base from V and 4 bases from J, with 13 bases between. The CDR3 region has the DNA TGTGCCAGCAGTGAAGTTGACCCAACCGGCTATGGCTACACCTTC. It encodes CASSEVDPTGYGYTF.